This T cell receptor beta chain was observed in a study of T cell clones after liver transplantation. Study background: TCRbeta sequencing after a pre-transplant mixed lymphocyte reaction identified graft-donor-reactive clones, later tracked in post-transplant blood. Third-party-reactive TCRbeta sequences from pre-transplant mixed lymphocyte reactions served as antigen-independent comparators.

Sorting of unstimulated PBMCs yielded separate CD3+CD4+ and CD3+CD8+ fractions. The CDR3 length is 14 residues. The V end was cut by 2 bases, the J end by 1 base, with 8 bases between. CDR1 and CDR2 from the germline V gene are MNHNY and SVGAGI (reference sequence). Assay: immunoSEQ multiplex PCR; the TCRdb copy retains only in-frame clones and omits some. The sample lists tens of thousands of clones, 70% to 80% seen once, with approximately 16% in the top ten. This clonotype originated in a human donor who received a liver transplant. The sample was CD4+ T cells from blood, taken before liver transplant. The rearrangement uses TRBV6-6 and TRBJ2-5; D is undetermined. The CDR3 sequence: CASSYPGSQETQYF. The CDR3 DNA reads as TGTGCCAGCAGTTACCCAGGATCCCAAGAGACCCAGTACTTC.